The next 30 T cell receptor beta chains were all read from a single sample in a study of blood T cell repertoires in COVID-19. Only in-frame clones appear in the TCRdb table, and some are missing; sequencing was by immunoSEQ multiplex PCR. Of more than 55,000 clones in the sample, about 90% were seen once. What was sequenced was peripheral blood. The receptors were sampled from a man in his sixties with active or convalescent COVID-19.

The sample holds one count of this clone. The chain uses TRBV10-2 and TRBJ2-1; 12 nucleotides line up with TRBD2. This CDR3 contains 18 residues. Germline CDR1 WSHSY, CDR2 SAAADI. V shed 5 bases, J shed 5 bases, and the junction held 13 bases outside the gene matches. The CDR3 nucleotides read TGCGCCAGCAGTAAGGTAGAAGGACTAGCGGGACGTGACAATGAGCAGTTCTTC. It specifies CASSKVEGLAGRDNEQFF.

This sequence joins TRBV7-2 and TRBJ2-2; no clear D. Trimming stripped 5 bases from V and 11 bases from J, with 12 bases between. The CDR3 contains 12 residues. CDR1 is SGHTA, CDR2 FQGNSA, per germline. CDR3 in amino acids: CASSTTRGELFF. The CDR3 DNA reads TGTGCCAGCAGCACTACGAGAGGAGAGCTGTTTTTT.

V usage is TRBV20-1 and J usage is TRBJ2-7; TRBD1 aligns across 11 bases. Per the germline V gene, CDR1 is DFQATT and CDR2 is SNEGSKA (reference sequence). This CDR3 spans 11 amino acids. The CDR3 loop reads CRGTGGDEQYF. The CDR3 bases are TGCAGGGGGACAGGGGGAGATGAGCAGTACTTC.

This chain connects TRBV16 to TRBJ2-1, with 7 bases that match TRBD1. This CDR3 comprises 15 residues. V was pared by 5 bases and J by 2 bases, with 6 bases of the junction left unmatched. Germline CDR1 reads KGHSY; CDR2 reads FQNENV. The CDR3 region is CASSDDRAPYNEQFF. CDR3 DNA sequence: TGTGCCAGCAGCGACGACAGGGCTCCCTACAATGAGCAGTTCTTC. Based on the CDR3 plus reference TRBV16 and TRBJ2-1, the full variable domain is GEEVAQTPKHLVRGEGQKAKLYCAPIKGHSYVFWYQQVLKNEFKFLISFQNENVFDETGMPKERFSAKCLPNSPCSLEIQATKLEDSAVYFCASSDDRAPYNEQFFGPGTRLTVL.

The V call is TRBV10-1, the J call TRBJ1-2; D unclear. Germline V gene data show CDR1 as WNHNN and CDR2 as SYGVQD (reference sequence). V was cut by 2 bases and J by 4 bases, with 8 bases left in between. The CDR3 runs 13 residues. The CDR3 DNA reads TGCGCCAGCAGTGAGATTGAGAGCTATGGCTACACCTTC. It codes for CASSEIESYGYTF.

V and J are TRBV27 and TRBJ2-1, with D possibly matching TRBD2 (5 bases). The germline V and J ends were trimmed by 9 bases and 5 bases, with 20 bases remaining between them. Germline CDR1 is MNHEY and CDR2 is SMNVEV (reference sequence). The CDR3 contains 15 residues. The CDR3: CASNLRGSANNEQFF. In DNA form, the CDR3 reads TGTGCCAGTAATCTGCGAGGGTCCGCTAACAATGAGCAGTTCTTC.

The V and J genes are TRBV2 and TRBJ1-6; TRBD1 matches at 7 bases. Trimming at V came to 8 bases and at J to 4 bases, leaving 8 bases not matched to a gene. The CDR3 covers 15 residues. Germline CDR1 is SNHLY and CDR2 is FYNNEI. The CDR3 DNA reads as TGTGCCAGCGCCGGGACAGCGATGTATAATTCACCCCTCCACTTT. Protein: CASAGTAMYNSPLHF.

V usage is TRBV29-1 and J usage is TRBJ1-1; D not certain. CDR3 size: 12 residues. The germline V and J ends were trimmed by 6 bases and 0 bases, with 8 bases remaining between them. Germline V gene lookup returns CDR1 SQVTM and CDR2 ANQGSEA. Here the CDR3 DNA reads TGCAGCGTGCCCACAGTGAACACTGAAGCTTTCTTT. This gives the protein CSVPTVNTEAFF.

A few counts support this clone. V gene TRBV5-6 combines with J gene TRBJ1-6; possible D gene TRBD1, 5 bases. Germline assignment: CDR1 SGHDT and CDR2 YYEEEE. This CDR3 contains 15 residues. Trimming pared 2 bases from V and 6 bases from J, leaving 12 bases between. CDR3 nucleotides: TGTGCCAGCAGCTTCTCAGGGCGGGGTAATTCACCCCTCCACTTT. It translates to CASSFSGRGNSPLHF.

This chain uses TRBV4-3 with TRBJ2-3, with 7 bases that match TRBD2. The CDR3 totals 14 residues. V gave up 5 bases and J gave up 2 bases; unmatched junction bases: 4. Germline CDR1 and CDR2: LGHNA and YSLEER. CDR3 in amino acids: CASSDSGDTDTQYF. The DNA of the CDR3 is TGCGCCAGCAGCGACAGCGGGGACACAGATACGCAGTATTTT.

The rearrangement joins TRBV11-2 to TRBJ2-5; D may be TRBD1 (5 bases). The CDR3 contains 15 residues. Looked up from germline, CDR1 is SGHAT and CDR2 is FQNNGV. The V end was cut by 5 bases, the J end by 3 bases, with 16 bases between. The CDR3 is CASSLGQKEEETQYF. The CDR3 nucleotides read TGTGCCAGCAGCCTGGGGCAGAAGGAAGAAGAGACCCAGTACTTC.

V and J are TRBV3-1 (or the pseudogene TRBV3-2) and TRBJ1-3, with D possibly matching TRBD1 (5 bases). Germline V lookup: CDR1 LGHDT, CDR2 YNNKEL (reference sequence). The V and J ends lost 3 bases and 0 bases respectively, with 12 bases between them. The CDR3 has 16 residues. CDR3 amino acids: CASSHPGGYSGNTIYF. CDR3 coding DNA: TGTGCCAGCAGCCACCCGGGGGGGTACTCTGGAAACACCATATATTTT.

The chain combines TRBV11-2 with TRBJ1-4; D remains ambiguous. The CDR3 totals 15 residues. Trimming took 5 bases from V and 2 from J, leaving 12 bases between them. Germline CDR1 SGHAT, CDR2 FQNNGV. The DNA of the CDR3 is TGTGCCAGCAGCCCGGGGAGAAGGACTAATGAAAAACTGTTTTTT. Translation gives CASSPGRRTNEKLFF.

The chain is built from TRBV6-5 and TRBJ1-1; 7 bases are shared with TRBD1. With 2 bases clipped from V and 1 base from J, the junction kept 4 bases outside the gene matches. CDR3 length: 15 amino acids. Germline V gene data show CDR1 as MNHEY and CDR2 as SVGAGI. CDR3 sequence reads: CASSYPGQANTEAFF. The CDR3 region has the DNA TGTGCCAGCAGTTACCCCGGACAGGCGAACACTGAAGCTTTCTTT.

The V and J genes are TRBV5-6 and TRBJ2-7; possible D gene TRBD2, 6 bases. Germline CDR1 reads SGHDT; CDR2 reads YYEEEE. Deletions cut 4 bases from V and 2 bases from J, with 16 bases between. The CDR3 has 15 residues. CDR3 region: CASSPRPSGAYEQYF. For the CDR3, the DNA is TGTGCCAGCAGCCCAAGACCATCGGGAGCCTACGAGCAGTACTTC.

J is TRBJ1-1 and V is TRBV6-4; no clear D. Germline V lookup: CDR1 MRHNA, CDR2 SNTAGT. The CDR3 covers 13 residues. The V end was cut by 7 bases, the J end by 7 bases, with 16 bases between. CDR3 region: CASIPGEESEAFF. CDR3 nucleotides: TGTGCCAGCATCCCTGGGGAGGAGAGTGAAGCTTTCTTT.

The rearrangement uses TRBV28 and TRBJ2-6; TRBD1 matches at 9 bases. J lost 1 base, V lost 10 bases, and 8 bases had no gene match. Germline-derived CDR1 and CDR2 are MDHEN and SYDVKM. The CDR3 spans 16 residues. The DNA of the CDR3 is TGTGCCAACCGGGACAGGGAGATATCTGGGGCCAACGTCCTGACTTTC. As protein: CANRDREISGANVLTF.

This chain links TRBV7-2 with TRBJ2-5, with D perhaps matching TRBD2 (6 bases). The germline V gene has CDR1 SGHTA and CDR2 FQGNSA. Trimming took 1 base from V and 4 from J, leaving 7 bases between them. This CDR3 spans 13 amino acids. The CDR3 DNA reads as TGTGCCAGCAGCTTAGTAGCGGCAGAGACCCAGTACTTC. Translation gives CASSLVAAETQYF.

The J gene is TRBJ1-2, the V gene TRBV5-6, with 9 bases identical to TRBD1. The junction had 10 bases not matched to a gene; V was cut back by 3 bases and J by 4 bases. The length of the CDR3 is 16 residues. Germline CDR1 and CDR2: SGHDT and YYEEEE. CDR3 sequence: CASSWDRDRDRYGYTF. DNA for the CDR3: TGTGCCAGCAGCTGGGACCGGGACAGGGATCGCTATGGCTACACCTTC.

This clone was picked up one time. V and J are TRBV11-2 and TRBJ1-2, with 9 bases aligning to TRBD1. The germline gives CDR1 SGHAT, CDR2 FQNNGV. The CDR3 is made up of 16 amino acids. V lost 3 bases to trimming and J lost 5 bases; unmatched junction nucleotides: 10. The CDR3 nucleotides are TGTGCCAGCAGCTTGGCCGGGACAGGGACCTTTTATGGCTACACCTTC. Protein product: CASSLAGTGTFYGYTF.

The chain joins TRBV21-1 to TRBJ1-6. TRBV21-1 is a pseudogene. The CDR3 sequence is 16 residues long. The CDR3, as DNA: TGTGCCAGCAGCAAAGCGGAGGGAAACTATAATTCACCCCTCCACTTT. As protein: CASSKAEGNYNSPLHF.

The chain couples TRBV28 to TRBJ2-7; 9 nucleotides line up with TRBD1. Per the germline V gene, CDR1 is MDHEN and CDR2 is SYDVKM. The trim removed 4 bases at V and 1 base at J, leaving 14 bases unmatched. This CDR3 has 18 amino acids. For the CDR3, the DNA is TGTGCCAGCAGTTACAATCCGGGACAGGGAAAAAGGTCCTACGAGCAGTACTTC. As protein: CASSYNPGQGKRSYEQYF.

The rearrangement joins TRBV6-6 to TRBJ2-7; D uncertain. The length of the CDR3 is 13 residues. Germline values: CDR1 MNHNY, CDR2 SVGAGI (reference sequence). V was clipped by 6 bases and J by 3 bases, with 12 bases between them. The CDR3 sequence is CASSQTPRYEQYF. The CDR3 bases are TGTGCCAGCAGCCAGACACCCCGCTACGAGCAGTACTTC.

The DNA of the CDR3 is TGCAGCGCCAAAAGTGGACAGGGGGCGCGGTACGAGCAGTACTTC. Its protein is CSAKSGQGARYEQYF. This chain connects TRBV29-1 to TRBJ2-7, with 11 bases identical to TRBD1. This CDR3 comprises 15 residues. V dropped 7 bases and J dropped 4; count of bases not matched to a gene: 12. Germline V CDR1 and CDR2: SQVTM, ANQGSEA.

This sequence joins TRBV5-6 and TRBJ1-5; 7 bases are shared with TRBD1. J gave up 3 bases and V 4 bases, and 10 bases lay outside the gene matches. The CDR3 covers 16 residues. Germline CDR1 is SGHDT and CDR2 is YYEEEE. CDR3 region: CASSHRQGSSNQPQHF. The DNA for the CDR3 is TGTGCCAGCAGCCACCGACAGGGTTCCTCCAATCAGCCCCAGCATTTT.

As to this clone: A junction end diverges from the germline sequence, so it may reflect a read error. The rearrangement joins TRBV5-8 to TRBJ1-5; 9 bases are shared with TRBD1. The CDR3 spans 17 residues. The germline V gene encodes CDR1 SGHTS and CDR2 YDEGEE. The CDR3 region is CVSSLVIGTGYNQPQHF. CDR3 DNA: TGTGTCAGCAGCTTGGTAATCGGGACAGGGTACAATCAGCCCCAGCATTTT.

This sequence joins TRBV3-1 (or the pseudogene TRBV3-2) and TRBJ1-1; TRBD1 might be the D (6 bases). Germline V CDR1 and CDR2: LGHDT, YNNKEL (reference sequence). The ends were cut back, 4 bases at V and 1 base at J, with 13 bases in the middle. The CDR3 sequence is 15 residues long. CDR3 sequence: CASSPRTVKNTEAFF. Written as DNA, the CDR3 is TGTGCCAGCAGCCCTCGGACAGTAAAGAACACTGAAGCTTTCTTT.

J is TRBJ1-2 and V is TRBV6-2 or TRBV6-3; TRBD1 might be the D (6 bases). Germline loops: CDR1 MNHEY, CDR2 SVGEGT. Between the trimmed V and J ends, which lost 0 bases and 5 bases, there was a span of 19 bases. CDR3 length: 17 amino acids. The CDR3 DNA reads TGTGCCAGCAGTTACTCAATGCCGAGGACAGAGATTTATGGCTACACCTTC. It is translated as CASSYSMPRTEIYGYTF.

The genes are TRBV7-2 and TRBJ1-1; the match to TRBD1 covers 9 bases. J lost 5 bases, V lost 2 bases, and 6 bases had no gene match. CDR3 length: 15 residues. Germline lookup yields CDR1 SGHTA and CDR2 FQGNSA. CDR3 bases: TGTGCCAGCAGCTTAACTTGGACAGGGGAAACTGAAGCTTTCTTT. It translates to CASSLTWTGETEAFF.

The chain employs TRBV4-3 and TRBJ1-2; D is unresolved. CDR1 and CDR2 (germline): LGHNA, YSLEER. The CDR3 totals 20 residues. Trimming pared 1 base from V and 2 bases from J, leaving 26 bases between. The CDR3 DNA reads TGCGCCAGCAGCCAAGCGCTAGGCCCTTCGAGACGGGAGAGCAACTATGGCTACACCTTC. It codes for CASSQALGPSRRESNYGYTF.